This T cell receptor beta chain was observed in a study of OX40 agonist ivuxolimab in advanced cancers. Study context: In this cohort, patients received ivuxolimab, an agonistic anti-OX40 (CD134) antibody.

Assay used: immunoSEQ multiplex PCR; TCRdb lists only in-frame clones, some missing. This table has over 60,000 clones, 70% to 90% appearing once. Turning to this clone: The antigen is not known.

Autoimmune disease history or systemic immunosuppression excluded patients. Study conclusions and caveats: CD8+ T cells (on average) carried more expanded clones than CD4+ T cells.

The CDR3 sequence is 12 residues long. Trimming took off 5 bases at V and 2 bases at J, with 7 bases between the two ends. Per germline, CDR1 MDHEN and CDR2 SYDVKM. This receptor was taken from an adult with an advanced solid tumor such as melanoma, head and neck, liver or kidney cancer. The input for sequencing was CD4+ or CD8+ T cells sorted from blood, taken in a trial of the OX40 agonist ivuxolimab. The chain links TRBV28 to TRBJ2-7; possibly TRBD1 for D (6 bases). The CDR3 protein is CASSDRTYEQYF. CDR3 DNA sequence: TGTGCCAGCAGTGACAGGACCTACGAGCAGTACTTC. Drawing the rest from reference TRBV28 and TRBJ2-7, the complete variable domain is DVKVTQSSRYLVKRTGEKVFLECVQDMDHENMFWYRQDPGLGLRLIYFSYDVKMKEKGDIPEGYSVSREKKERFSLILESASTNQTSMYLCASSDRTYEQYFGPGTRLTVT.